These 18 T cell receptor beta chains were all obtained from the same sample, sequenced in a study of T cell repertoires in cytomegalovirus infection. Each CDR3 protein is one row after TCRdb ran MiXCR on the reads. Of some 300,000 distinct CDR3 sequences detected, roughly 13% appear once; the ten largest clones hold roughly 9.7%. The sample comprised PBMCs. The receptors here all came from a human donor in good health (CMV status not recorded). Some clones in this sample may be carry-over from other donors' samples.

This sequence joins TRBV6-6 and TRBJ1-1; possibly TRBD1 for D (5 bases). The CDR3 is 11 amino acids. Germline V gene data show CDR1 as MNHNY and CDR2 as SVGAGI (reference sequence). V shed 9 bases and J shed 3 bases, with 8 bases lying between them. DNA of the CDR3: TGTGCCAGTGGGGGAGACACTGAAGCTTTCTTT. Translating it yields CASGGDTEAFF.

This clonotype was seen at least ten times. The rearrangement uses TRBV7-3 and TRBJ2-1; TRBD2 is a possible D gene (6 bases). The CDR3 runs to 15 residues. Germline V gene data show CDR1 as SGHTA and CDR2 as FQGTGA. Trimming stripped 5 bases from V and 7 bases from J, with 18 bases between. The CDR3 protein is CASSRGGTFWNEQFF. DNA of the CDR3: TGTGCCAGCAGCAGGGGCGGGACCTTCTGGAATGAGCAGTTCTTC.

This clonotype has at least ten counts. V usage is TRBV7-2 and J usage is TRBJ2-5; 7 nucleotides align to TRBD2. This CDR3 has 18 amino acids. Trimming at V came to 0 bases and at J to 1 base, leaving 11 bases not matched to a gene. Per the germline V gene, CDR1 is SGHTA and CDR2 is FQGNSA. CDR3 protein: CASSLASSGAPFQETQYF. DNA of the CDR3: TGTGCCAGCAGCTTAGCCTCTAGCGGAGCACCCTTCCAAGAGACCCAGTACTTC.

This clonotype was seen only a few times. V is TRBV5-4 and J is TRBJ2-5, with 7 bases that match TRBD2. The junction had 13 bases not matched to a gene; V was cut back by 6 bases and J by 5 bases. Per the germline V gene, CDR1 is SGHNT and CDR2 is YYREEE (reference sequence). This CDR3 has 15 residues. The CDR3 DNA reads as TGTGCCAGCAACCCTCCAGGCGGGAGAGGGGAGACCCAGTACTTC. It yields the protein CASNPPGGRGETQYF.

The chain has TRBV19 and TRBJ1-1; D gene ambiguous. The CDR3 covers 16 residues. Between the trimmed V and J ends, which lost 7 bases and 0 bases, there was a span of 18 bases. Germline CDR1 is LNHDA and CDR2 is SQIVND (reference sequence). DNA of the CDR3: TGTGCCAGTACCCCTTCTTATCTCGTCATGAACACTGAAGCTTTCTTT. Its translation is CASTPSYLVMNTEAFF.

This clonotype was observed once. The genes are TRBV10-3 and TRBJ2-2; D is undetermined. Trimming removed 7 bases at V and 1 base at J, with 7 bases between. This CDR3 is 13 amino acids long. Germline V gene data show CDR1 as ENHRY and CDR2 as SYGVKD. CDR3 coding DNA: TGTGCCATCACTCGACAGAACACCGGGGAGCTGTTTTTT. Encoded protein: CAITRQNTGELFF.

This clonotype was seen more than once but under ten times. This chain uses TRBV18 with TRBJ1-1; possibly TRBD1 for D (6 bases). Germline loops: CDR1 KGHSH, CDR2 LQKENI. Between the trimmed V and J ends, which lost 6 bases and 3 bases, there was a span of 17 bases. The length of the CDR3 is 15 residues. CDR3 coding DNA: TGTGCCAGCTCTCAAACAGGGCAGGGAGACACTGAAGCTTTCTTT. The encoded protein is CASSQTGQGDTEAFF.

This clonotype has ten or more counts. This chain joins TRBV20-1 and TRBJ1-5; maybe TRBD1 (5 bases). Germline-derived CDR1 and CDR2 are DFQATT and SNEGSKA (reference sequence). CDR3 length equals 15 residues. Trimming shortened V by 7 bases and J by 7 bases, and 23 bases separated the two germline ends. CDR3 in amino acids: CSVGQGVSENQPQHF. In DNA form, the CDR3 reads TGCAGTGTCGGGCAGGGTGTGAGTGAGAACCAGCCCCAGCATTTT.

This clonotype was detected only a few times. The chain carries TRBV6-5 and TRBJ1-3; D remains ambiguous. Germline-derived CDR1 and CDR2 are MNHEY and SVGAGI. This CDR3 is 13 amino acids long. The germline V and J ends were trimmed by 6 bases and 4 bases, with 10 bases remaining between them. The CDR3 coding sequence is TGTGCCAGCAGCCCCGACCTAGGAAACACCATATATTTT. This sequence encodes CASSPDLGNTIYF.

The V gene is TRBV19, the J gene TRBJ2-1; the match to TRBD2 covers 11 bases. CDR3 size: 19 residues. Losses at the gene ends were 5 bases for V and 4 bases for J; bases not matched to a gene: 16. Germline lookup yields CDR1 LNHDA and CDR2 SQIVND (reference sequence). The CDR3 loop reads CASSDTGVIAGGLYNEQFF. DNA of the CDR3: TGTGCCAGTAGTGACACAGGGGTTATAGCGGGAGGGCTTTACAATGAGCAGTTCTTC.

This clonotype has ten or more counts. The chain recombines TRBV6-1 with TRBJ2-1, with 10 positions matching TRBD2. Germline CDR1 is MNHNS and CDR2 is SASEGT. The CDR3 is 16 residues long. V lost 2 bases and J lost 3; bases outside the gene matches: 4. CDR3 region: CASSETTSGDYNEQFF. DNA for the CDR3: TGTGCCAGCAGTGAAACAACTAGCGGGGACTACAATGAGCAGTTCTTC.

CDR3 coding DNA: TGTGCCAGCAGCTTAGATAATGTCCAAGAGACCCAGTACTTC. It codes for CASSLDNVQETQYF. V usage is TRBV7-9 and J usage is TRBJ2-5, with D unclear. The V end was cut by 1 base, the J end by 1 base, with 7 bases between. Germline V gives CDR1 SEHNR, CDR2 FQNEAQ (reference sequence). The CDR3 runs to 14 residues.

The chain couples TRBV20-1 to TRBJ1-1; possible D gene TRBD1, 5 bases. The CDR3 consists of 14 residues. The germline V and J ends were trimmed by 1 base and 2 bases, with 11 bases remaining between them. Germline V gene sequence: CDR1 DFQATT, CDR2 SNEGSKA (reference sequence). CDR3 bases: TGCAGTGCTAGAGGAGGGGCCTTAAACACTGAAGCTTTCTTT. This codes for CSARGGALNTEAFF.

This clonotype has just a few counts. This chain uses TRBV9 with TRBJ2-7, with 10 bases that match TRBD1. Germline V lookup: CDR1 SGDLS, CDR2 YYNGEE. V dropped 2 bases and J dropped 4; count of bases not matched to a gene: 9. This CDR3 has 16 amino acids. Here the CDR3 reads CASSVFPGQGYYEQYF. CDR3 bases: TGTGCCAGCAGCGTGTTTCCGGGACAGGGGTATTACGAGCAGTACTTC. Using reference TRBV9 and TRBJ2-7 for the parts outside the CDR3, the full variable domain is DSGVTQTPKHLITATGQRVTLRCSPRSGDLSVYWYQQSLDQGLQFLIQYYNGEERAKGNILERFSAQQFPDLHSELNLSSLELGDSALYFCASSVFPGQGYYEQYFGPGTRLTVT.

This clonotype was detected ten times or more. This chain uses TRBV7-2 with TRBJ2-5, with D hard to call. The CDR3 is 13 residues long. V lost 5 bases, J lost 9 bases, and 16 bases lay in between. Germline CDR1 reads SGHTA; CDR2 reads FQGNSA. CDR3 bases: TGTGCCAGCAGCCTCGTCGACTCGGTTCCCCAGTACTTC. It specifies CASSLVDSVPQYF.

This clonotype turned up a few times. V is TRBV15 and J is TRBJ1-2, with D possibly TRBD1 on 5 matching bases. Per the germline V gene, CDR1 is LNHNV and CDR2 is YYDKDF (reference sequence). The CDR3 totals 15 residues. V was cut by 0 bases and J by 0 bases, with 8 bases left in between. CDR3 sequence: CATSRDRQTNYGYTF. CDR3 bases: TGTGCCACCAGCAGAGATCGACAGACTAACTATGGCTACACCTTC.

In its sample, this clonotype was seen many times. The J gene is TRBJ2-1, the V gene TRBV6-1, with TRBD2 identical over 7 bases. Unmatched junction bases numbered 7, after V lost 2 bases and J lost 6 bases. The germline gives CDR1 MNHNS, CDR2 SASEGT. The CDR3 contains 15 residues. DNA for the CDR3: TGTGCCAGCAGTGAACAAGCGGGGACGTCCAATGAGCAGTTCTTC. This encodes CASSEQAGTSNEQFF.

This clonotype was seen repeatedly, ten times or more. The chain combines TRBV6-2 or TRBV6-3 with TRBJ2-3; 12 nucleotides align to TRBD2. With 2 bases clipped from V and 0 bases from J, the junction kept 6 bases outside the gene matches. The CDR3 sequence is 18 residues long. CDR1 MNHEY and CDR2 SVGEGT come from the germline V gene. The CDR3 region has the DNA TGTGCCAGCAGTTACCCCGGACTAGCGGGAATCAGCACAGATACGCAGTATTTT. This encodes CASSYPGLAGISTDTQYF.